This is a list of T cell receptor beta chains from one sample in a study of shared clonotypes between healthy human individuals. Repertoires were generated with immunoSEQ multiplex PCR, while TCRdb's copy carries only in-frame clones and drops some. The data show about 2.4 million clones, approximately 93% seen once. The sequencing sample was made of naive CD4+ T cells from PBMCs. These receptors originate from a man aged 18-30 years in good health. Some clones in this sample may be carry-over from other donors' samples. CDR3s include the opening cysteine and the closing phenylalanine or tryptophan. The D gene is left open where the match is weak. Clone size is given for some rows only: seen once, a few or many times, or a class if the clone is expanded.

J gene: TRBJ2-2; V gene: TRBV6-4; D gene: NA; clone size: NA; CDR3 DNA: TGTGCCCCCGCCTTCCGGACACTGAACACCGGGGAGCTGTTTTTT; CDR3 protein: CAPAFRTLNTGELFF
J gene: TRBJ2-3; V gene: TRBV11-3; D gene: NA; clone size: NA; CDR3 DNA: TGTGCCAGCAGCTTGGGTGGCGCAGATACGCAGTATTTT; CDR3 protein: CASSLGGADTQYF
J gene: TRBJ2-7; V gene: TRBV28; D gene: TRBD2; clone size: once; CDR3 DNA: TGTGCCAGCAGTTTACCGGCGGGAGGCACCTACGAGCAGTACTTC; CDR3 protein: CASSLPAGGTYEQYF
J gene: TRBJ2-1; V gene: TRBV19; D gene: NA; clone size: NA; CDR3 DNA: TGTGCCAGTAGTATAGTCGGGACGTACAATGAGCAGTTCTTC; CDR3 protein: CASSIVGTYNEQFF
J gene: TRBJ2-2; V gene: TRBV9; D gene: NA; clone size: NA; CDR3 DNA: TGTGCCAGCAGCGTAGTGGGTTCAGGAGGGTTCGGGGAGCTGTTTTTT; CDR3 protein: CASSVVGSGGFGELFF
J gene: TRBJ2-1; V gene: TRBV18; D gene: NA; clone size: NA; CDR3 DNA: TGTGCCAGCTCACAAACCAACGACTACAATGAGCAGTTCTTC; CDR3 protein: CASSQTNDYNEQFF
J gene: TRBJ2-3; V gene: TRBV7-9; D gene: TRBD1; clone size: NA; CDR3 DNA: TGTGCCAGCAGTCCCGGACAGGTCAACACAGATACGCAGTATTTT; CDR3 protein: CASSPGQVNTDTQYF
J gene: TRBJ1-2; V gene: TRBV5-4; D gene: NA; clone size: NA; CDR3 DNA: TGTGCCAGCAGCCCGGACAATAACTATGGCTACACCTTC; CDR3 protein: CASSPDNNYGYTF
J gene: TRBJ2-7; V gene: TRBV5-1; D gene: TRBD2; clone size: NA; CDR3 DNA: TGCGCCAGCAGCCAACGAGGGTCAACTAGCGGGATGCGAGAGCAGTACTTC; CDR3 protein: CASSQRGSTSGMREQYF
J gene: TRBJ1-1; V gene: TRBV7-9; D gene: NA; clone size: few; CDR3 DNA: TGTGCCAGCAGCTTAGGGTACAGGGTGGGGACTGAAGCTTTCTTT; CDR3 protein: CASSLGYRVGTEAFF
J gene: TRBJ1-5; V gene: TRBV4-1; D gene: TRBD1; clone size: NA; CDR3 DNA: TGCGCCAGCAGCCAAGGGGGACAGGCCGGGTATCAGCCCCAGCATTTT; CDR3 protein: CASSQGGQAGYQPQHF
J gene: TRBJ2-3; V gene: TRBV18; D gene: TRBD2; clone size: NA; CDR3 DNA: TGTGCCAGCTCACTGGGACTAGCGGATACGGGCACAGATACGCAGTATTTT; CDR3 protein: CASSLGLADTGTDTQYF
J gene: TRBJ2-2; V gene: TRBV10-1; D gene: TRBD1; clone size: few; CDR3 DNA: TGCGCCAGGGCGGATTTACAGGGGAATGGGACCGGGGAGCTGTTTTTT; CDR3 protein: CARADLQGNGTGELFF
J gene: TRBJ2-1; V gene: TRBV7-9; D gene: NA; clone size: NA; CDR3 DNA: TGTGCCAGCAGCCAAAAGCCCCATGAGCAGTTCTTC; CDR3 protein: CASSQKPHEQFF